The 18 T cell receptor beta chains in this list originate from one sample, sequenced in a study of cytomegalovirus exposure and HLA in healthy donors. A multiplex PCR was run with 60 Vbeta primers and 13 Jbeta primers. Profiling relied on immunoSEQ multiplex PCR, and the TCRdb table lists in-frame clones only, not all of them. The sample lists just under 150,000 clones; 75% to 90% were seen once. Specimen: PBMCs. The receptors derive from a woman in her 30s in good health and CMV-seronegative.

V gene TRBV18 combines with J gene TRBJ1-1; D may be TRBD1 (5 bases). This CDR3 comprises 16 residues. The V and J ends lost 0 bases and 0 bases respectively, with 11 bases between them. Germline V gene data show CDR1 as KGHSH and CDR2 as LQKENI. Here the CDR3 reads CASSPPSGHMNTEAFF. DNA for the CDR3: TGTGCCAGCTCACCACCTTCAGGACACATGAACACTGAAGCTTTCTTT.

This clone occurred a few times. J is TRBJ1-1 and V is TRBV9; 7 positions agree with TRBD1. The germline V gene has CDR1 SGDLS and CDR2 YYNGEE. The CDR3 has 13 amino acids. V dropped 3 bases and J dropped 4; count of bases not matched to a gene: 3. The DNA for the CDR3 is TGTGCCAGCAGCGAGACAGGGTCCACTGAAGCTTTCTTT. As protein: CASSETGSTEAFF.

With respect to this clone: This sample includes further DNA sequences coding for the same CDR3. This chain uses TRBV4-3 with TRBJ1-5, with TRBD1 matching over 10 bases. Germline CDR1 reads LGHNA; CDR2 reads YSLEER. The CDR3 loop spans 15 amino acids. J was trimmed by 2 bases and V by 4 bases; bases with no gene match: 2. The CDR3 loop reads CASSRGTGGNQPQHF. Here the CDR3 DNA reads TGCGCCAGCAGCCGCGGGACAGGGGGCAATCAGCCCCAGCATTTT.

V and J are TRBV7-9 and TRBJ2-5; D might be TRBD2 (5 bases). Germline values: CDR1 SEHNR, CDR2 FQNEAQ (reference sequence). The V end was cut by 4 bases, the J end by 2 bases, with 11 bases between. The CDR3 has 14 amino acids. Written as DNA, the CDR3 is TGTGCCAGCAGCTCCGGGGTGGGGCAAGAGACCCAGTACTTC. Encoded protein: CASSSGVGQETQYF.

The gene calls are TRBV7-2 and TRBJ1-6; 8 bases are a match to TRBD1. This CDR3 has 16 amino acids. Per the germline V gene, CDR1 is SGHTA and CDR2 is FQGNSA. V lost 1 base, J lost 7 bases, and 6 bases stayed unmatched. The CDR3 sequence: CASSLEAGGLNSPLHF. The CDR3 bases are TGTGCCAGCAGCTTAGAGGCAGGGGGCTTGAATTCACCCCTCCACTTT.

This chain links TRBV27 with TRBJ2-5; D possibly corresponds to TRBD1 (6 bases). Germline CDR1 MNHEY, CDR2 SMNVEV (reference sequence). Trimming took 5 bases from V and 2 from J, leaving 12 bases between them. The CDR3 is made up of 14 amino acids. The CDR3 sequence is CASSLAGAQETQYF. The CDR3 DNA sequence: TGTGCCAGCAGTCTCGCAGGGGCACAAGAGACCCAGTACTTC.

The chain has TRBV18 and TRBJ1-5; D is ambiguous. V lost 1 base to trimming and J lost 3 bases, with 10 bases between them. This CDR3 has 15 amino acids. Germline-derived CDR1 and CDR2 are KGHSH and LQKENI. The CDR3 loop is CASSPRSGYNQPQHF. DNA of the CDR3: TGTGCCAGCTCACCACGTAGCGGATACAATCAGCCCCAGCATTTT.

V gene TRBV2 combines with J gene TRBJ2-1, with 9 positions matching TRBD2. CDR3 length: 18 amino acids. Trimming removed 7 bases from V and 3 bases from J; junction bases left unmatched: 16. Germline CDR1 is SNHLY and CDR2 is FYNNEI. This chain's CDR3 is CASTARLAGSGNYNEQFF. The CDR3 DNA reads TGTGCCAGCACTGCCCGGCTAGCGGGGAGTGGTAACTACAATGAGCAGTTCTTC.

The chain couples TRBV28 to TRBJ2-3; D unresolved. Germline-derived CDR1 and CDR2 are MDHEN and SYDVKM. V gave up 3 bases and J gave up 0 bases, with 7 bases separating them. The CDR3 length is 14 residues. CDR3 nucleotide sequence: TGTGCCAGCAGTTTCCCTCTCAGCACAGATACGCAGTATTTT. It is translated as CASSFPLSTDTQYF.

The chain couples TRBV4-1 to TRBJ2-7; no reliable D call. V was cut by 3 bases and J by 3 bases, with 18 bases left in between. Germline assignment: CDR1 MGHRA and CDR2 YSYEKL. This CDR3 is built from 16 residues. In DNA, the CDR3 is TGCGCCAGCAGCCATCAGGCCCAGAGCTCTTTCTACGAGCAGTACTTC. It translates to CASSHQAQSSFYEQYF.

A single count supports this clone. V gene TRBV28 combines with J gene TRBJ2-3; D is perhaps TRBD2 (6 bases). The CDR3 length is 15 residues. Germline V lookup: CDR1 MDHEN, CDR2 SYDVKM. V lost 6 bases to trimming and J lost 1 base, with 14 bases between them. The CDR3 nucleotides read TGTGCCAGCAGACGTAGCGGAGGCGGCACAGATACGCAGTATTTT. Protein sequence: CASRRSGGGTDTQYF. The whole variable domain, filled in from reference TRBV28 and TRBJ2-3, reads DVKVTQSSRYLVKRTGEKVFLECVQDMDHENMFWYRQDPGLGLRLIYFSYDVKMKEKGDIPEGYSVSREKKERFSLILESASTNQTSMYLCASRRSGGGTDTQYFGPGTRLTVL.

The gene calls are TRBV18 and TRBJ1-2, with a weak D call TRBD1 (5 bases). Germline CDR1 KGHSH, CDR2 LQKENI. Trimming cost V 0 bases and J 6 bases, with 14 bases left between them. CDR3 length: 15 amino acids. The CDR3 DNA follows: TGTGCCAGCTCACCACCGGCCAGGGACTTTAATGGCTACACCTTC. This gives the protein CASSPPARDFNGYTF.

The rearrangement joins TRBV6-1 to TRBJ1-4; D not certain. Trimming removed 0 bases from V and 10 bases from J, with 6 bases in between. CDR1 MNHNS and CDR2 SASEGT come from the germline V gene. This CDR3 comprises 12 residues. CDR3 residues: CASSEAVGKLFF. The CDR3 DNA sequence: TGTGCCAGCAGTGAAGCTGTCGGAAAACTGTTTTTT.

CDR3 in amino acids: CASSPRDFYNEQFF. As DNA, the CDR3 is TGTGCCAGCAGCCCCCGGGACTTTTACAATGAGCAGTTCTTC. The chain is built from TRBV7-9 and TRBJ2-1; D is perhaps TRBD2 (6 bases). Germline V gene data show CDR1 as SEHNR and CDR2 as FQNEAQ (reference sequence). The CDR3 is 14 residues long. Trimming removed 5 bases from V and 4 bases from J, with 12 bases in between.

The chain employs TRBV7-2 and TRBJ2-5; TRBD2 matches 7 bases. The germline V gene encodes CDR1 SGHTA and CDR2 FQGNSA. Trimming at V came to 7 bases and at J to 2 bases, leaving 10 bases not matched to a gene. This CDR3 region has 15 residues. The DNA of the CDR3 is TGTGCCAGCAACAAGGCCACGGGGGGTCAAGAGACCCAGTACTTC. The encoded protein is CASNKATGGQETQYF.

This CDR3 is CASSVGTIGNTIYF. DNA for the CDR3: TGTGCCAGCAGCGTCGGGACAATCGGAAACACCATATATTTT. The chain employs TRBV9 and TRBJ1-3; weak D call: TRBD1 (6 bases). CDR1 is SGDLS and CDR2 is YYNGEE in the germline V gene. Trimming removed 2 bases at V and 4 bases at J, with 10 bases between. The CDR3 totals 14 residues.

The rearrangement uses TRBV2 and TRBJ2-1; possibly TRBD2 for D (6 bases). The CDR3 has 15 residues. Trimming stripped 1 base from V and 5 bases from J, with 12 bases between. CDR1 is SNHLY, CDR2 FYNNEI, per germline. CDR3 DNA: TGTGCCAGCAGTGAAGGGGACTTGGGTCACAATGAGCAGTTCTTC. Translation: CASSEGDLGHNEQFF. The full variable domain, completed using reference TRBV2 and TRBJ2-1, is EPEVTQTPSHQVTQMGQEVILRCVPISNHLYFYWYRQILGQKVEFLVSFYNNEISEKSEIFDDQFSVERPDGSNFTLKIRSTKLEDSAMYFCASSEGDLGHNEQFFGPGTRLTVL.

With regard to this clone: An end of the junction does not agree with germline; a read error may underlie this. This chain joins TRBV5-1 and TRBJ2-1; weak D call: TRBD1 (6 bases). The germline V gene has CDR1 SGHRS and CDR2 YFSETQ. The CDR3 consists of 16 residues. The CDR3 sequence: CAGSRSLRTDYNEQFF. The CDR3 nucleotides read TGCGCCGGCAGCAGAAGCCTCAGGACAGATTACAATGAGCAGTTCTTC. The full variable domain, its missing parts supplied by reference TRBV5-1 and TRBJ2-1, is KAGVTQTPRYLIKTRGQQVTLSCSPISGHRSVSWYQQTPGQGLQFLFEYFSETQRNKGNFPGRFSGRQFSNSRSEMNVSTLELGDSALYLCAGSRSLRTDYNEQFFGPGTRLTVL.